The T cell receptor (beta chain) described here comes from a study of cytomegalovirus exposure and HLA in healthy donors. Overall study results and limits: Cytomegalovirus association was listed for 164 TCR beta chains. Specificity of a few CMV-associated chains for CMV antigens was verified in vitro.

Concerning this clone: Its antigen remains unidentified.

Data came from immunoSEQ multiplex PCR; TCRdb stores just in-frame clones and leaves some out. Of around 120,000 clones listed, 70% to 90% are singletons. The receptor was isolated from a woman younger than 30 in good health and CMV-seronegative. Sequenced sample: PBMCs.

Here the CDR3 DNA reads TGTGCCAGCAGTTTAGGACAGGCGTTCAATGAAAAACTGTTTTTT. This sequence encodes CASSLGQAFNEKLFF. The rearrangement uses TRBV28 and TRBJ1-4, with 7 bases lining up with TRBD1. The germline V gene encodes CDR1 MDHEN and CDR2 SYDVKM. This CDR3 comprises 15 residues. V was pared by 2 bases and J by 5 bases, with 5 bases of the junction left unmatched.